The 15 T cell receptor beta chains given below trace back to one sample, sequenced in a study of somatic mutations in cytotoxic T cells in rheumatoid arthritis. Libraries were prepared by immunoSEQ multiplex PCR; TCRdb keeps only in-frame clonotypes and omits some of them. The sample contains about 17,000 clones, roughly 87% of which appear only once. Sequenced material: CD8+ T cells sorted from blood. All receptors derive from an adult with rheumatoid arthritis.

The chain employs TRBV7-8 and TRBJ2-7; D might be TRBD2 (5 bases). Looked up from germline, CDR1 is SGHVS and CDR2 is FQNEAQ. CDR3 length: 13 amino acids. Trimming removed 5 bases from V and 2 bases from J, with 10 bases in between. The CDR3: CASSPGLTYEQYF. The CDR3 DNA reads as TGTGCCAGCAGCCCCGGACTTACCTACGAGCAGTACTTC.

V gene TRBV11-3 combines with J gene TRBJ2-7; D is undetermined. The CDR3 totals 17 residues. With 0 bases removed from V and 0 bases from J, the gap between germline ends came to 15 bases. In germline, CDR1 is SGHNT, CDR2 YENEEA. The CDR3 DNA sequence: TGTGCCAGCAGCTTAGATCGGGTAGATCTACCCTCCTACGAGCAGTACTTC. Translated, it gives CASSLDRVDLPSYEQYF.

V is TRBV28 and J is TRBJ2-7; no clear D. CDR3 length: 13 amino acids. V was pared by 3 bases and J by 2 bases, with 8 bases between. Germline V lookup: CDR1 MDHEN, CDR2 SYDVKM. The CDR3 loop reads CASSFSQPYEQYF. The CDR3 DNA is TGTGCCAGCAGTTTCAGTCAGCCCTACGAGCAGTACTTC.

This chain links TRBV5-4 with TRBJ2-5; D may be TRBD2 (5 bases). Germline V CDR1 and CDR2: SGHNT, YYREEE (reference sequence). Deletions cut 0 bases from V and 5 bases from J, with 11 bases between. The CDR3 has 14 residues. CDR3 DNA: TGTGCCAGCAGCTTGGAAGTCCGGAGGGAGACCCAGTACTTC. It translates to CASSLEVRRETQYF.

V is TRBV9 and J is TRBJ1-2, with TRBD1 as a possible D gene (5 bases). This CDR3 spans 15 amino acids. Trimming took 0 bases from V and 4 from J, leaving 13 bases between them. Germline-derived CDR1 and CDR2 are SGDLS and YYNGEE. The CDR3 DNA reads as TGTGCCAGCAGCGTAGAACCCGGGACCGCCTATGGCTACACCTTC. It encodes CASSVEPGTAYGYTF.

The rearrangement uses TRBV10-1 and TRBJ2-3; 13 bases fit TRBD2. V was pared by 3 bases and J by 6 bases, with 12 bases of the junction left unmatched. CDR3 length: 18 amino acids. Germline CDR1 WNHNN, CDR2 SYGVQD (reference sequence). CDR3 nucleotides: TGCGCCAGCAGTGACCTGGGACTAGCGGGACCCAGGGAGGATACGCAGTATTTT. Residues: CASSDLGLAGPREDTQYF.

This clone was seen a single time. The CDR3 sequence: CASSLEDYLDAEQYF. The DNA of the CDR3 is TGTGCCAGCAGCTTAGAAGATTACTTGGACGCCGAGCAGTACTTC. The J gene is TRBJ2-7, the V gene TRBV7-8, with D unclear. CDR3 length equals 15 residues. Trimming took off 1 base at V and 6 bases at J, with 16 bases between the two ends. Germline assignment: CDR1 SGHVS and CDR2 FQNEAQ.

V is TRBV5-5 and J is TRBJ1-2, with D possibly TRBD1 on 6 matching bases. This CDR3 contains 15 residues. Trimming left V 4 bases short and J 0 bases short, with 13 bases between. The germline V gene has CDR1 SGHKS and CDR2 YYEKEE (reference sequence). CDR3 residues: CASSADSFANYGYTF. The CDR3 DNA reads TGTGCCAGCAGCGCGGACAGTTTCGCTAACTATGGCTACACCTTC.

CDR3 loop: CASSFHWGTNTEAFF. CDR3 DNA sequence: TGTGCCAGCAGCTTCCACTGGGGGACGAACACTGAAGCTTTCTTT. The chain combines TRBV5-5 with TRBJ1-1; possible D gene TRBD1, 5 bases. The CDR3 contains 15 residues. Germline V gives CDR1 SGHKS, CDR2 YYEKEE (reference sequence). V was clipped by 2 bases and J by 1 base, with 12 bases between them.

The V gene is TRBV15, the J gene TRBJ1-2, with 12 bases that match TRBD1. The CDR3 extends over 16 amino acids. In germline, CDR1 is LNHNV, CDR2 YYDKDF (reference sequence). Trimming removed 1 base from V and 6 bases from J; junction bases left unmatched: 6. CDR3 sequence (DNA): TGTGCCACCAGCAGAGTCAGGGACAGGGGGCTGAATGGCTACACCTTC. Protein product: CATSRVRDRGLNGYTF. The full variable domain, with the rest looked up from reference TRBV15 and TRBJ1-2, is DAMVIQNPRYQVTQFGKPVTLSCSQTLNHNVMYWYQQKSSQAPKLLFHYYDKDFNNEADTPDNFQSRRPNTSFCFLDIRSPGLGDTAMYLCATSRVRDRGLNGYTFGSGTRLTVV.

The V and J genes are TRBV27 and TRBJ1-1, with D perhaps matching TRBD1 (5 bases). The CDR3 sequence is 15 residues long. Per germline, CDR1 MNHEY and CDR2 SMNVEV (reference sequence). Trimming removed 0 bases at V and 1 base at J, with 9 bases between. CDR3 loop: CASSLSRTWNTEAFF. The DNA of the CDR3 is TGTGCCAGCAGTTTATCGAGGACATGGAACACTGAAGCTTTCTTT.

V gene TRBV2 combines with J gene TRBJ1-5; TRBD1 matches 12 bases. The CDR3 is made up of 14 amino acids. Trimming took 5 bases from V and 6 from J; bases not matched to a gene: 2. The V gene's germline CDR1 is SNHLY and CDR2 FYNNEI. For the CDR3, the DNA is TGTGCCAGCAGTCCGGGACAGGGGGCTCAGCCCCAGCATTTT. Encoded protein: CASSPGQGAQPQHF.

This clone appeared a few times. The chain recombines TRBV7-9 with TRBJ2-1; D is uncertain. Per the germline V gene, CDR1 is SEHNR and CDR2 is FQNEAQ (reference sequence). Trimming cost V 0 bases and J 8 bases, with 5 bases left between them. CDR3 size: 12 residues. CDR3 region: CASSLARDEQFF. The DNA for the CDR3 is TGTGCCAGCAGCTTAGCGAGAGATGAGCAGTTCTTC.

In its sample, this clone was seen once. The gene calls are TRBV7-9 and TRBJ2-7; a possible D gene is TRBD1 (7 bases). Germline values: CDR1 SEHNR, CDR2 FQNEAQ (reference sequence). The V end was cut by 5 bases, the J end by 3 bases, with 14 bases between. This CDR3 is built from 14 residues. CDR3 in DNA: TGTGCCAGCAGCCCAGGGGGGCTATTCTACGAGCAGTACTTC. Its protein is CASSPGGLFYEQYF.

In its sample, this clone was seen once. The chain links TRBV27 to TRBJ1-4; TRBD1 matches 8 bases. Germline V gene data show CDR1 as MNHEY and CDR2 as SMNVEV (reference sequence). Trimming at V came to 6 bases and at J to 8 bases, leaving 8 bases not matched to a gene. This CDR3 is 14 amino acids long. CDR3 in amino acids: CASRSGQGWEKLFF. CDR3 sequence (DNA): TGTGCCAGCAGGTCAGGACAGGGTTGGGAAAAACTGTTTTTT.